This T cell receptor beta chain appears in the sequencing data of a study of shared clonotypes between healthy human individuals. Study-level background: Each donor had three CD4 naive, three CD4 memory, two CD8 naive and one CD8 memory plate. Study results and limitations: It was the non-shared clonotypes that had lower generation probabilities than clonotypes shared by all four donors.

The deep-level immunoSEQ assay was used. Method: immunoSEQ multiplex PCR; TCRdb's copy keeps in-frame clones and lacks some. The data hold approximately 650,000 clones, with roughly 96% observed a single time. For this clone: The antigen remains undetermined.

Positive CCR7 selection of CD45RO-negative cells yielded the naive CD8 cells, and terminally differentiated effector memory CD45RA+ cells were excluded. Donors comprised only Caucasian adults living in Nashville, Tennessee. Sequenced material: naive CD8+ T cells sorted from blood. This clonotype originated in a woman under 40 in good health.

Written as DNA, the CDR3 is TGTGCCAGCAGCGCTAGCGGGAATGAGCAGTTCTTC. Translating it yields CASSASGNEQFF. The genes are TRBV9 and TRBJ2-1; 8 nucleotides match TRBD2. The CDR3 contains 12 residues. CDR1 and CDR2 (germline): SGDLS, YYNGEE. V lost 3 bases to trimming and J lost 7 bases; unmatched junction nucleotides: 0.